Given below is one TCR beta chain in context. This sample is drawn from a study of blood T cell repertoires in COVID-19. The CDR3 is made up of 15 amino acids. V was pared by 6 bases and J by 2 bases, with 14 bases between. Germline loops: CDR1 MNHEY, CDR2 SVGAGI. This study enrolled people aged about 18 to 90 from around 25 US geographic areas. Participants' reported clinical history set cohort assignment. Authors' data handling: For nucleated cells, counts were estimated from reference gene primer amplification. This table comes from immunoSEQ multiplex PCR, and its TCRdb copy is limited to in-frame clones, with some not included. The DNA gave D and trimming, while V, J and clone size come from that table. The table lists some 380,000 clones, 88% of them singletons.

This TCR was sampled from a woman between 40 and 55 years old with acute COVID-19. Material for sequencing was PBMCs or T cells enriched from blood (not recorded which). The rearrangement uses TRBV6-5 and TRBJ2-1; D might be TRBD1 (5 bases). The CDR3 loop is CASRAGQPPYNEQFF. The CDR3 DNA is TGTGCCAGCAGGGCAGGGCAACCACCCTACAATGAGCAGTTCTTC.